This TCR beta chain originates from a study of T cells after yellow fever vaccination (dated by TCRdb to about 2019). With respect to the entire study: Libraries from fractions with low cell numbers were prepared with the SMART-Seq v4 Ultra Low Input RNA kit. Bulk TCR alpha and beta repertoires were sequenced longitudinally to track T-cell clones before and after primary and booster YFV17D yellow fever vaccination. The cohort comprised two healthy male donors, one aged 18 to 30 and one aged 30 to 40 years. Blood was collected at multiple timepoints before and after primary and secondary immunization, and bulk PBMC replicates and cell subsets were isolated. On the study overall, not on this receptor specifically: A small share of clonotypes occurred in both CD4 and CD8 compartments, likely arising from convergent recombination. Computational filtering was required because FACS-sorted repertoires could contain abundant contaminating clonotypes from the bulk population. Only a couple of donors were included in the study, so the extent to which the findings can be generalized is limited. Compared with the primary T-cell response, the secondary T-cell response was faster but weaker, reaching its peak on day 5 rather than on day 15. After the booster, most of the clones that had expanded following primary vaccination were detected again (roughly 96% of CD4 and around 90% of CD8), which suggests that memory was broadly maintained.

Reads for this sample came from an Illumina NovaSeq 6000. Synthesis of TCR cDNA relied on 5'RACE template switching, a step that introduced a universal primer site along with unique molecular identifiers. Priming for cDNA synthesis came from both the TCR alpha and TCR beta constant segments. Libraries were amplified in two PCR steps, with sample barcodes and sequencing adapters added in the second step. Sequencing of the libraries was done on either Illumina HiSeq 2500 (2x100 bp) or NovaSeq (2x150 bp). The original methods were these. Reads were demultiplexed and collapsed into UMI consensus sequences with MIGEC, and V(D)J alignment was performed with MiXCR. Vaccine-responding clonotypes were defined with edgeR using replicate PBMC samples, requiring FDR below 0.01 and a log2 fold change above 5 up to day 15. CD4 or CD8 identity was assigned to each bulk clonotype according to whether the clonotype was present at higher abundance in the sequenced CD4 repertoire or the sequenced CD8 repertoire. The public sequencing data were trimmed at Q25 with fastp and processed into clonotypes with MiXCR by TCRdb, which kept only in-frame beta chains. Each CDR3 protein appears once, grouped with its most common genes and DNA. None of the V and J calls come from the authors' own analysis; TCRdb made them. The table for this sample lists hundreds of thousands of distinct CDR3 sequences; approximately 4% of them were counted only once. The leading ten clones occupy 20% to 25% of the sample.

Many counts were recorded for this clonotype. Its antigen is currently not known. Within one base of it there is no much larger clone, and no base qualities were kept. The germline V gene (reference sequence) specifies DFQATT as CDR1 and SNEGSKA as CDR2. The CDR3 has 12 amino acids, counting the end cysteine and phenylalanine. Of all the DNA, just the CDR3 is kept, 36 bases in frame from base 1. Trimmed from V: 5 bases; trimmed from J: 10 bases; junction bases lacking a gene match: 9. Per the publication, the treatment or condition label means: live attenuated yellow fever vaccine strain. At each blood-draw timepoint, two biological replicates of bulk PBMCs were obtained. A standard Ficoll-Paque protocol was used to isolate PBMCs from peripheral blood. RNA was extracted with TriZol from bulk PBMCs, CD4 and CD8 fractions, and dextramer-positive and dextramer-negative fractions.

This sequence originates from a man younger than 35 who received the YFV17D yellow fever vaccine. The V and J genes are TRBV20-1 and TRBJ1-1, and 8 junction bases match TRBD1. The material was PBMCs, obtained 5 days after the yellow fever booster vaccination. The CDR3 here reads CSAPDRALVAFF. The base sequence is TGCAGTGCTCCGGACAGGGCATTGGTAGCTTTCTTT.